Presented here are 18 T cell receptor beta chains from one specimen sequenced in a study of T cells in Graves' hyperthyroidism and ophthalmopathy. TCR beta CDR3 region amplification was performed from RNA transcripts. The HTBI primer set drove a first-round RT-PCR of the TCR CDR3. TCRdb reanalysed the multiplex PCR reads using MiXCR and keeps one entry per CDR3 protein. Here the sample spans roughly 200,000 distinct CDR3 sequences, around 19% being singletons. The sample taken for sequencing was blood. These receptors were obtained from a man aged 40-50 years with Graves' hyperthyroidism.

This clonotype was found a few times. The chain recombines TRBV2 with TRBJ1-5; 7 nucleotides match TRBD1. Losses at the gene ends were 5 bases for V and 7 bases for J; bases not matched to a gene: 8. Germline assignment: CDR1 SNHLY and CDR2 FYNNEI. The CDR3 totals 14 residues. CDR3 sequence: CASSFSGGGQPQHF. Here the CDR3 DNA reads TGTGCCAGCAGTTTCTCAGGGGGAGGACAGCCCCAGCATTTT.

The sample holds many counts of this clonotype. The rearrangement links TRBV28 to TRBJ1-1; 8 bases line up with TRBD1. In germline, CDR1 is MDHEN, CDR2 SYDVKM. J was trimmed by 4 bases and V by 10 bases; bases with no gene match: 17. This CDR3 has 16 amino acids. This CDR3 is CATSFAGRGRGTEAFF. The CDR3 DNA is TGTGCCACCTCCTTTGCCGGCAGGGGGCGCGGCACTGAAGCTTTCTTT.

This clonotype was observed many times. The chain uses TRBV13 and TRBJ2-7, with TRBD1 matching over 8 bases. The CDR3 consists of 19 residues. Per the germline V gene, CDR1 is PRHDT and CDR2 is FYEKMQ (reference sequence). The ends lost 2 bases at V and 7 bases at J; junction bases unmatched: 22. The CDR3: CASSLSPPGRGRGLGEQYF. DNA for the CDR3: TGTGCCAGCAGCTTATCACCCCCCGGTCGTGGCAGGGGGCTGGGGGAGCAGTACTTC. The full variable domain, in which reference TRBV13 and TRBJ2-7 provide the parts outside the CDR3, is AAGVIQSPRHLIKEKRETATLKCYPIPRHDTVYWYQQGPGQDPQFLISFYEKMQSDKGSIPDRFSAQQFSDYHSELNMSSLELGDSALYFCASSLSPPGRGRGLGEQYFGPGTRLTVT.

The rearrangement links TRBV20-1 to TRBJ2-3, with 8 bases that match TRBD2. The CDR3 covers 14 residues. CDR1 DFQATT and CDR2 SNEGSKA come from the germline V gene (reference sequence). Trimming cost V 6 bases and J 5 bases; bases outside gene matches: 10. CDR3 protein: CSAAGGVSGDTQYF. CDR3 coding DNA: TGCAGTGCAGCCGGGGGGGTCTCTGGAGATACGCAGTATTTT.

This clonotype has a count of ten or more. The chain carries TRBV11-2 and TRBJ1-1; D is ambiguous. The V gene lost 3 bases and the J gene lost 0 bases, with 8 bases spanning the gap. This CDR3 is built from 14 residues. The germline V gene has CDR1 SGHAT and CDR2 FQNNGV. The CDR3 is CASSFAHMNTEAFF. In nucleotides, the CDR3 is TGTGCCAGCAGCTTTGCCCACATGAACACTGAAGCTTTCTTT.

This clonotype was counted at least ten times. The chain carries TRBV13 and TRBJ2-7; D is undetermined. Germline CDR1 is PRHDT and CDR2 is FYEKMQ (reference sequence). Trimming removed 4 bases from V and 4 bases from J, with 14 bases in between. This CDR3 has 14 amino acids. The CDR3 region has the DNA TGTGCCAGCAGCTCCGCTCGCTCGCCTTACGAGCAGTACTTC. This encodes CASSSARSPYEQYF.

This clonotype was counted ten times or more. J is TRBJ2-1 and V is TRBV18; D gene ambiguous. Germline V CDR1 and CDR2: KGHSH, LQKENI. The CDR3 length is 13 residues. Deletions cut 3 bases from V and 5 bases from J, with 8 bases between. The CDR3 sequence is CASSPPSNNEQFF. CDR3 DNA: TGTGCCAGCTCACCCCCCAGCAACAATGAGCAGTTCTTC.

This clonotype was recorded at least ten times. The gene calls are TRBV2 and TRBJ1-2, with 10 bases aligning to TRBD1. Germline V CDR1 and CDR2: SNHLY, FYNNEI. V lost 3 bases to trimming and J lost 0 bases; unmatched junction nucleotides: 4. This CDR3 is built from 16 residues. The CDR3 bases are TGTGCCAGCAGTGATGACAGGGGGCGAACTAACTATGGCTACACCTTC. Translation gives CASSDDRGRTNYGYTF.

The rearrangement joins TRBV7-2 to TRBJ2-3; 8 bases are a match to TRBD2. CDR1 SGHTA and CDR2 FQGNSA come from the germline V gene. V lost 8 bases and J lost 1; bases outside the gene matches: 5. The CDR3 is 14 residues long. The CDR3 DNA sequence: TGTGCCAGCGCGTGGCGGGGGGGCACAGATACGCAGTATTTT. It is translated as CASAWRGGTDTQYF.

In its sample, this clonotype was seen many times. The genes are TRBV27 and TRBJ2-3, with D possibly TRBD2 on 6 matching bases. CDR3 length: 15 amino acids. Germline V gives CDR1 MNHEY, CDR2 SMNVEV (reference sequence). Trimming left V 3 bases short and J 2 bases short, with 12 bases between. This CDR3 reads CASSFGGTITDTQYF. The CDR3 DNA reads TGTGCCAGCAGTTTCGGGGGAACAATCACAGATACGCAGTATTTT.

The sample holds many counts of this clonotype. The chain joins TRBV5-1 to TRBJ2-7; 8 positions agree with TRBD1. Germline assignment: CDR1 SGHRS and CDR2 YFSETQ. V lost 2 bases to trimming and J lost 1 base; unmatched junction nucleotides: 5. The CDR3 loop spans 15 amino acids. This CDR3 is CASSLGTGESYEQYF. The CDR3 DNA sequence: TGCGCCAGCAGCTTAGGGACAGGCGAATCCTACGAGCAGTACTTC.

This clonotype was observed at least ten times. The chain uses TRBV6-1 and TRBJ2-3; no definite D call. This CDR3 region has 14 residues. The germline V gene encodes CDR1 MNHNS and CDR2 SASEGT. V was pared by 5 bases and J by 2 bases, with 11 bases between. The chain's CDR3 is CASSIIASTDTQYF. Written as DNA, the CDR3 is TGTGCCAGCAGTATCATAGCTTCCACAGATACGCAGTATTTT.

This clonotype was counted between two and nine times. This chain joins TRBV19 and TRBJ2-7; a weak D match, TRBD2 (7 bases). Trimming shortened V by 3 bases and J by 0 bases, and 12 bases separated the two germline ends. The germline CDR1 and CDR2 sequences are LNHDA and SQIVND (reference sequence). There are 15 residues in the CDR3. CDR3 bases: TGTGCCAGTAGTATGGGGGGGGCGAACTCCTACGAGCAGTACTTC. This translates into CASSMGGANSYEQYF.

The table lists this clonotype with a few counts. The chain couples TRBV3-1 to TRBJ2-5, with D perhaps TRBD2 (6 bases). V was shortened by 5 bases and J by 1 base, with 11 bases between the two germline ends. CDR1 is LGHDT and CDR2 is YNNKEL in the germline V gene (reference sequence). The CDR3 covers 14 residues. The chain's CDR3 is CASSFHGGQETQYF. Written as DNA, the CDR3 is TGTGCCAGCAGCTTTCACGGGGGCCAAGAGACCCAGTACTTC.

This clonotype has at least ten counts. The rearrangement uses TRBV4-1 and TRBJ2-7, with D hard to call. Germline V gene lookup returns CDR1 MGHRA and CDR2 YSYEKL. This CDR3 contains 15 residues. V lost 7 bases, J lost 3 bases, and 19 bases lay in between. DNA of the CDR3: TGCGCCAGCAAACGCATTTTTAGGGTTGACTACGAGCAGTACTTC. It is translated as CASKRIFRVDYEQYF.

At least ten counts were recorded for this clonotype. The gene calls are TRBV9 and TRBJ2-3; D not certain. Trimming shortened V by 4 bases and J by 5 bases, and 11 bases separated the two germline ends. Germline V gene lookup returns CDR1 SGDLS and CDR2 YYNGEE. The CDR3 extends over 13 amino acids. The CDR3 here is CASSLRTQDTQYF. The CDR3 nucleotides read TGTGCCAGCAGCTTACGGACCCAAGATACGCAGTATTTT.

This clonotype was counted at least ten times. This chain links TRBV14 with TRBJ2-3; tentatively, D is TRBD2 (6 bases). The V gene lost 3 bases and the J gene lost 0 bases, with 13 bases spanning the gap. The CDR3 contains 16 residues. From germline, CDR1 is SGHDN and CDR2 FVKESK. The CDR3 is CASSHYLRGSTDTQYF. DNA of the CDR3: TGTGCCAGCAGCCATTATTTGCGGGGAAGCACAGATACGCAGTATTTT.

The CDR3 spells CASSSNSPGLSPQYF. CDR3 DNA sequence: TGTGCCAGCAGCTCAAACAGCCCGGGACTCTCTCCGCAGTACTTC. The gene calls are TRBV9 and TRBJ2-7; TRBD2 is a possible D gene (6 bases). Germline CDR1 is SGDLS and CDR2 is YYNGEE. This CDR3 contains 15 residues. The V and J ends lost 4 bases and 9 bases respectively, with 23 bases between them. The variable domain in full, completed from reference TRBV9 and TRBJ2-7, reads DSGVTQTPKHLITATGQRVTLRCSPRSGDLSVYWYQQSLDQGLQFLIQYYNGEERAKGNILERFSAQQFPDLHSELNLSSLELGDSALYFCASSSNSPGLSPQYFGPGTRLTVT.